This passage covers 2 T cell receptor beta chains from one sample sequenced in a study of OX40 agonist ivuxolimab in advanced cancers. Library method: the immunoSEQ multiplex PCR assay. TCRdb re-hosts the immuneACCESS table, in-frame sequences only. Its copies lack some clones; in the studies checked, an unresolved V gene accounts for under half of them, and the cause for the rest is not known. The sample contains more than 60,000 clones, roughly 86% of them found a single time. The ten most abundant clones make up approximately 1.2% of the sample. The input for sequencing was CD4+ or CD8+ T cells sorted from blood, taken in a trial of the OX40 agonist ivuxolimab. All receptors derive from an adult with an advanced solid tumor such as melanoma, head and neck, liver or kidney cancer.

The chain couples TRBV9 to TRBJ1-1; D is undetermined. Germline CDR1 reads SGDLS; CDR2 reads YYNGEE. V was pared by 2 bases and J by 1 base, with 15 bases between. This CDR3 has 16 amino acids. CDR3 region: CASSVGAAAKNTEAFF. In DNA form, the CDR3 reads TGTGCCAGCAGCGTTGGAGCCGCAGCTAAGAACACTGAAGCTTTCTTT.

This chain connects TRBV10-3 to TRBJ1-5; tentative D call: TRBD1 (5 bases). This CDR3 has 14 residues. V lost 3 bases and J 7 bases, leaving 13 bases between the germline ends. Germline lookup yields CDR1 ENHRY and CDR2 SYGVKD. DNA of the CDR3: TGTGCCATCAGTGATCTTGAGGGACGCCAGCCCCAGCATTTT. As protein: CAISDLEGRQPQHF.